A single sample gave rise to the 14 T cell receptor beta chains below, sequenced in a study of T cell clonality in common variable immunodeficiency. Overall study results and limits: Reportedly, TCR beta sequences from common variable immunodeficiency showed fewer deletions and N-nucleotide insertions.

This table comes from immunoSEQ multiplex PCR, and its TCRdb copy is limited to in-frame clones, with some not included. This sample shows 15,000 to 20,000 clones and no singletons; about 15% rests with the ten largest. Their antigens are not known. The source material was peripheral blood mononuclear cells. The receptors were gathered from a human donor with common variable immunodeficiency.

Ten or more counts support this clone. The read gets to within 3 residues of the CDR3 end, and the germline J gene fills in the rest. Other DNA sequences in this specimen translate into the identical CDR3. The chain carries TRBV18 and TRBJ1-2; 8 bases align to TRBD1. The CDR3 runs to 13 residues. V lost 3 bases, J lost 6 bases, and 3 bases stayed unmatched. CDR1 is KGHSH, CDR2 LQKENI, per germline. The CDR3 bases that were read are TGTGCCAGCTCACCGGACAGGGCACATGGC. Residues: CASSPDRAHG. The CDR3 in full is CASSPDRAHGYTF. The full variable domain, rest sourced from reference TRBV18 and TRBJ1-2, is NAGVMQNPRHLVRRRGQEARLRCSPMKGHSHVYWYRQLPEEGLKFMVYLQKENIIDESGMPKERFSAEFPKEGPSILRIQQVVRGDSAAYFCASSPDRAHGYTFGSGTRLTVV.

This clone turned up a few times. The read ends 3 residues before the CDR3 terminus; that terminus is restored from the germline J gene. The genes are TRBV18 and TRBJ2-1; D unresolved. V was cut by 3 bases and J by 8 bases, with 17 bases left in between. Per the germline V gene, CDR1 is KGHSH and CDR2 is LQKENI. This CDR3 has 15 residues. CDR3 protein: CASSPRSSPNDEQFF. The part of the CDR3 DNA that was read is TGTGCCAGCTCACCCCGGTCGAGCCCGAACGATGAG. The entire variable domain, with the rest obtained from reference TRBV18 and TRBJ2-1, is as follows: NAGVMQNPRHLVRRRGQEARLRCSPMKGHSHVYWYRQLPEEGLKFMVYLQKENIIDESGMPKERFSAEFPKEGPSILRIQQVVRGDSAAYFCASSPRSSPNDEQFFGPGTRLTVL.

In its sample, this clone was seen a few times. The chain's CDR3 is CASSEALFGGRGYTF. The CDR3 DNA, read in part, is TGTGCCAGCAGTGAAGCGCTGTTTGGAGGGCGCGGC. The chain has TRBV6-1 and TRBJ1-2, with D unresolved. The read falls 3 residues short of the CDR3 end, and the missing part is taken from the germline J gene. The germline V gene has CDR1 MNHNS and CDR2 SASEGT. This CDR3 comprises 15 residues.

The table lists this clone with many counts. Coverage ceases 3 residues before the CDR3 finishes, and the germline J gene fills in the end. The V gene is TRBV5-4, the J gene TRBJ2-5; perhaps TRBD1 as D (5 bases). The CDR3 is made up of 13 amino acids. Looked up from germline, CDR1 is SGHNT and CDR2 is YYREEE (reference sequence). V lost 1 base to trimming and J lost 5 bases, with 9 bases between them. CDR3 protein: CASSLLPGETQYF. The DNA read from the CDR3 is TGTGCCAGCAGCTTGCTGCCAGGGGAGACC.

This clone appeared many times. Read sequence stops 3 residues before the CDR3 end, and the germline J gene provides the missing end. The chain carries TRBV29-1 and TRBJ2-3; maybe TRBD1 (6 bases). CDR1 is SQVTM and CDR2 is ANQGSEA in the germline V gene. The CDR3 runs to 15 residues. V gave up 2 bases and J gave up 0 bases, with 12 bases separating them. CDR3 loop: CSVERTASSTDTQYF. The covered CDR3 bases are TGCAGCGTTGAACGGACAGCCTCTAGCACAGATACG.

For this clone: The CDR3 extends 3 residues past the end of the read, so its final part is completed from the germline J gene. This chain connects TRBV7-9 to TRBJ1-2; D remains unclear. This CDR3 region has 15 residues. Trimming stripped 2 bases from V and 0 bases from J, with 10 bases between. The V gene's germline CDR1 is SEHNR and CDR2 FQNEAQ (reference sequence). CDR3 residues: CASSLMASSNYGYTF. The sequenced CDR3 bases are TGTGCCAGCAGCTTAATGGCATCCTCTAACTATGGC.

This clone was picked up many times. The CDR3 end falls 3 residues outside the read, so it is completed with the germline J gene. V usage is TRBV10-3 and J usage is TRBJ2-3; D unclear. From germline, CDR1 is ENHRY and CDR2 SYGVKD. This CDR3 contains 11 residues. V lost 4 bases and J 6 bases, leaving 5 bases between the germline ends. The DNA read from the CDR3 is TGTGCCATCAGTGCGGGTGATACG. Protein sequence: CAISAGDT. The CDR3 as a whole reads CAISAGDTQYF.

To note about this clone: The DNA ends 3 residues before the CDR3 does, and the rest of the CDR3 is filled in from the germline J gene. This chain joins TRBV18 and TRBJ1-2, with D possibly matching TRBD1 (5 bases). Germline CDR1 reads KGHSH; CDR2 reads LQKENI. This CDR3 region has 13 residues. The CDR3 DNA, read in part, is TGTGCCAGCTCACCTATCGGGCAGGGAGAA. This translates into CASSPIGQGE. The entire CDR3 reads CASSPIGQGEYTF.

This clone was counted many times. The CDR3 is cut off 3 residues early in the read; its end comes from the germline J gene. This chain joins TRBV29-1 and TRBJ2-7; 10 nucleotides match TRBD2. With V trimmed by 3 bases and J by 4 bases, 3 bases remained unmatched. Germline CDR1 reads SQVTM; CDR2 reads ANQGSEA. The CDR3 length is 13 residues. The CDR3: CSVELAGGYEQYF. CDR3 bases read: TGCAGCGTTGAGTTAGCGGGGGGTTACGAG.

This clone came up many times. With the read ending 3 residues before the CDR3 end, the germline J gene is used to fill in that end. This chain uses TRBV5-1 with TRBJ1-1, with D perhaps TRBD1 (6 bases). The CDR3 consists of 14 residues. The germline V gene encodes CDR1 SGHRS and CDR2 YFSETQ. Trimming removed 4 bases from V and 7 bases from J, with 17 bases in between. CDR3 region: CASSAHPGQIEAFF. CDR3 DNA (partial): TGCGCCAGCAGCGCCCACCCGGGACAAATTGAA. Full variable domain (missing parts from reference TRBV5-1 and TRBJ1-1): KAGVTQTPRYLIKTRGQQVTLSCSPISGHRSVSWYQQTPGQGLQFLFEYFSETQRNKGNFPGRFSGRQFSNSRSEMNVSTLELGDSALYLCASSAHPGQIEAFFGQGTRLTVV.

The CDR3 region is CASSLQGGGTEAFF. The covered CDR3 bases are TGTGCCAGCAGCTTACAGGGAGGAGGGACTGAA. This chain joins TRBV7-2 and TRBJ1-1, with D perhaps matching TRBD1 (5 bases). The CDR3 extends 3 residues past the end of the read, so its final part is completed from the germline J gene. V lost 2 bases and J 5 bases, leaving 12 bases between the germline ends. CDR1 and CDR2 from the germline V gene are SGHTA and FQGNSA. CDR3 size: 14 residues.

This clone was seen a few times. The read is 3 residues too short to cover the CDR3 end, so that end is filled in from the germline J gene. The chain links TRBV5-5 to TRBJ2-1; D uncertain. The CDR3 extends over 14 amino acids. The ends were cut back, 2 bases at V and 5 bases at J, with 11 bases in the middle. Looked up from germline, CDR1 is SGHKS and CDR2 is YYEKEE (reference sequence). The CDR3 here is CASSFFPPDNEQFF. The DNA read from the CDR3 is TGTGCCAGCAGCTTTTTTCCTCCTGACAATGAG.

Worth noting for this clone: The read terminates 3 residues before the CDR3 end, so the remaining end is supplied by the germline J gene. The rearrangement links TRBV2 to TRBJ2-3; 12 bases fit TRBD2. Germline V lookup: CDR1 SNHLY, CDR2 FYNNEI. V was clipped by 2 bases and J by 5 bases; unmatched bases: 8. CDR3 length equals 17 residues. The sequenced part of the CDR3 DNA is TGTGCCAGCAGTGAATGGGCTAGCGGGGGGGCAGGAGATACG. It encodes CASSEWASGGAGDT. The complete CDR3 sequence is CASSEWASGGAGDTQYF. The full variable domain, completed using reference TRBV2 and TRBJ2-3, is EPEVTQTPSHQVTQMGQEVILRCVPISNHLYFYWYRQILGQKVEFLVSFYNNEISEKSEIFDDQFSVERPDGSNFTLKIRSTKLEDSAMYFCASSEWASGGAGDTQYFGPGTRLTVL.

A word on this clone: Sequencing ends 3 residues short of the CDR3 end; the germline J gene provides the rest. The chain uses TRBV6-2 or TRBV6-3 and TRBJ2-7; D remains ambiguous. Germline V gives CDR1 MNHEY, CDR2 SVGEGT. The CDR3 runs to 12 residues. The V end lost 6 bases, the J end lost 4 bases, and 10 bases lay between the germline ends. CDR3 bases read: TGTGCCAGCAGCCTCCTCACTTACGAG. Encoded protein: CASSLLTYE. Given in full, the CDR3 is CASSLLTYEQYF.